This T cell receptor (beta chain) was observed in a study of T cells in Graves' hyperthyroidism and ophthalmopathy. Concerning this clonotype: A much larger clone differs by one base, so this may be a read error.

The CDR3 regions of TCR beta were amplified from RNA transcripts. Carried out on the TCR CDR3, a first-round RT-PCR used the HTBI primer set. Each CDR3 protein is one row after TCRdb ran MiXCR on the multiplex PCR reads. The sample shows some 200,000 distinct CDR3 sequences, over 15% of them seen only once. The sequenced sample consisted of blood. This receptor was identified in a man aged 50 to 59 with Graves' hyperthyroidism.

The CDR3 loop reads CPSRPRTSGSSEQYF. CDR3 DNA sequence: TGTCCCAGCAGACCAAGGACTAGCGGGAGTTCCGAGCAGTACTTC. J is TRBJ2-7 and V is TRBV28; TRBD2 agrees at 13 bases. There are 15 residues in the CDR3. Germline CDR1 MDHEN, CDR2 SYDVKM.